This T cell receptor (beta chain) was sequenced for a study of identical twins. Findings and limits, study-wide: Twin pairs had excess sharing that was weaker in beta out-of-frame sequences. With abundant cord blood beta clonotypes, insertions were fewer; memory repertoires showed no such pattern.

Comment on this clonotype: Its specificity is unknown.

CDR1 is SQVTM and CDR2 is ANQGSEA in the germline V gene. This CDR3 spans 12 amino acids. With 3 bases clipped from V and 6 bases from J, the junction kept 4 bases outside the gene matches. There were only healthy Caucasians among the donors. The cDNA had a unique molecular identifier and a template-switch universal primer site. From the 5' RACE reads, TCRdb called clonotypes with MiXCR, one entry per CDR3 protein. The repertoire includes about 530,000 distinct CDR3 sequences, approximately 20% of them detected once, and approximately 0.48% sits in the top ten. These data are also associated with another study on yellow fever vaccine responses in identical twins.

The sequencing input was CD4+ T cells sorted from blood. The source is a woman under 30 in good health. The chain links TRBV29-1 to TRBJ2-7, with 8 positions matching TRBD2. CDR3 nucleotides: TGCAGCGTTGATCTAGCGGGTATCGAGCAGTACTTC. It translates to CSVDLAGIEQYF.